This passage covers 10 T cell receptor beta chains from one sample sequenced in a study of T cells in Graves' hyperthyroidism and ophthalmopathy. Amplification of TCR beta CDR3 regions used RNA as the template. HTBI primers were employed in a first-round RT-PCR of the TCR CDR3. TCRdb itself ran the multiplex PCR reads through MiXCR, one entry per CDR3 protein. The data show around 210,000 distinct CDR3 sequences, 17% seen once. Sequencing input: blood. These receptors originate from a woman aged 45-65 years with Graves' hyperthyroidism.

The gene calls are TRBV10-3 and TRBJ2-3; perhaps TRBD2 as D (5 bases). The length of the CDR3 is 14 residues. Germline CDR1 reads ENHRY; CDR2 reads SYGVKD. V was cut by 7 bases and J by 1 base, with 12 bases left in between. The CDR3 is CAIKPGFGTDTQYF. The DNA for the CDR3 is TGTGCCATCAAGCCGGGGTTCGGCACAGATACGCAGTATTTT.

Only one count was recorded for this clonotype. The rearrangement uses TRBV7-3 and TRBJ2-2; D is possibly TRBD2 (6 bases). V was shortened by 1 base and J by 4 bases, with 7 bases between the two germline ends. The CDR3 has 14 amino acids. CDR1 and CDR2 from the germline V gene are SGHTA and FQGTGA. Here the CDR3 reads CASSLSGVTGELFF. The CDR3 region has the DNA TGTGCCAGCAGCTTAAGCGGGGTCACCGGGGAGCTGTTTTTT.

This clonotype was recorded once. This chain uses TRBV11-2 with TRBJ2-7; D could derive from TRBD1 or TRBD2 (5 bases each). This CDR3 region has 13 residues. Germline V gene lookup returns CDR1 SGHAT and CDR2 FQNNGV. Trimming removed 3 bases from V and 5 bases from J, with 11 bases in between. CDR3: CASSFPGRHEQYF. The CDR3 nucleotides are TGTGCCAGCAGCTTTCCGGGACGCCACGAGCAGTACTTC.

This clonotype occurred a few times. The junction departs from the called germline gene at one end, perhaps through a read error. The CDR3 DNA reads TGCGCCAGCAGCTTGGGACACAACAATCGGCCCCAGCATTTT. Translation gives CASSLGHNNRPQHF. The chain combines TRBV5-1 with TRBJ1-5; D gene uncertain. The V gene's germline CDR1 is SGHRS and CDR2 YFSETQ. The CDR3 consists of 14 residues.

This clonotype was seen at least ten times. The chain has TRBV5-1 and TRBJ1-1, with D perhaps TRBD1 (6 bases). V lost 1 base and J lost 8, with 9 bases in between. CDR1 is SGHRS, CDR2 YFSETQ, per germline. CDR3 length equals 12 residues. As DNA, the CDR3 is TGCGCCAGCAGCTTGACACAGGGCGAAGCTTTCTTT. It specifies CASSLTQGEAFF.

This clonotype was detected many times. The chain recombines TRBV12-3 or TRBV12-4 with TRBJ1-1; TRBD1 matches 8 bases. Trimming removed 6 bases from V and 4 bases from J; junction bases left unmatched: 1. The CDR3 spans 12 residues. The CDR3 loop is CASRDRGTEAFF. Written as DNA, the CDR3 is TGTGCCAGCAGAGACAGGGGCACTGAAGCTTTCTTT.

The chain links TRBV20-1 to TRBJ1-5, with 7 positions matching TRBD1. The ends lost 0 bases at V and 3 bases at J; junction bases unmatched: 8. Germline assignment: CDR1 DFQATT and CDR2 SNEGSKA (reference sequence). The CDR3 is 16 residues long. The CDR3 region is CSARDTFGQDNQPQHF. The CDR3 region has the DNA TGCAGTGCTAGAGATACTTTCGGACAGGACAATCAGCCCCAGCATTTT.

This clonotype was seen once. The rearrangement joins TRBV2 to TRBJ2-7, with D unclear. Trimming took off 4 bases at V and 1 base at J, with 5 bases between the two ends. The CDR3 extends over 12 amino acids. From germline, CDR1 is SNHLY and CDR2 FYNNEI. Here the CDR3 reads CASSGESYEQYF. The DNA for the CDR3 is TGTGCCAGCAGTGGGGAATCCTACGAGCAGTACTTC.

The chain employs TRBV11-2 and TRBJ1-1, with 11 nucleotides matching TRBD1. Trimming cost V 1 base and J 6 bases; bases outside gene matches: 4. The CDR3 loop spans 15 amino acids. In germline, CDR1 is SGHAT, CDR2 FQNNGV. The CDR3 bases are TGTGCCAGCAGCTTAGTCGGACAGGGGGCCCCTGAAGCTTTCTTT. The encoded protein is CASSLVGQGAPEAFF. Using reference TRBV11-2 and TRBJ1-1 for the parts outside the CDR3, the full variable domain is EAGVAQSPRYKIIEKRQSVAFWCNPISGHATLYWYQQILGQGPKLLIQFQNNGVVDDSQLPKDRFSAERLKGVDSTLKIQPAKLEDSAVYLCASSLVGQGAPEAFFGQGTRLTVV.

V gene TRBV27 combines with J gene TRBJ1-2; the match to TRBD1 covers 9 bases. CDR1 MNHEY and CDR2 SMNVEV come from the germline V gene (reference sequence). CDR3 length: 14 amino acids. V was pared by 5 bases and J by 6 bases, with 7 bases of the junction left unmatched. CDR3 in DNA: TGTGCCAGCAGTATCTCAGGACAGGGGAATGGCTACACCTTC. This gives the protein CASSISGQGNGYTF.